Following are 11 T cell receptor beta chains from one sample sequenced in a study of shared clonotypes between healthy human individuals. Some clones are missing from TCRdb's copy, which holds only in-frame ones; the method was immunoSEQ multiplex PCR. This sample has over a million clones; approximately 78% occur once, and the top ten carry more than 0.45%. Sequenced sample: memory CD4+ T cells from PBMCs. Specified subset: CD45RA-negative fraction. The receptors were gathered from a man aged 18 to 30 in good health. Some clones in this sample may be carry-over from other donors' samples.

The J gene is TRBJ2-7, the V gene TRBV6-6, with D unclear. V was trimmed by 6 bases and J by 6 bases, leaving 12 bases between them. The CDR3 is 12 amino acids. Germline CDR1 and CDR2: MNHNY and SVGAGI (reference sequence). The CDR3 bases are TGTGCCAGCAGCTCCCCGGATCGCGAGCAGTACTTC. This gives the protein CASSSPDREQYF.

The chain links TRBV2 to TRBJ2-7; TRBD2 matches 8 bases. This CDR3 is 14 amino acids long. Germline V CDR1 and CDR2: SNHLY, FYNNEI. The J segment lost 3 bases and the V segment lost 6 bases, leaving 7 bases of the junction unmatched. CDR3 coding DNA: TGTGCCAGCAGGGAGACTAGCGCTCTCTACGAGCAGTACTTC. Its translation is CASRETSALYEQYF. Together with reference TRBV2 and TRBJ2-7, the CDR3 gives the full variable domain: EPEVTQTPSHQVTQMGQEVILRCVPISNHLYFYWYRQILGQKVEFLVSFYNNEISEKSEIFDDQFSVERPDGSNFTLKIRSTKLEDSAMYFCASRETSALYEQYFGPGTRLTVT.

The V and J genes are TRBV5-4 and TRBJ2-7; 8 nucleotides align to TRBD2. The germline V gene has CDR1 SGHNT and CDR2 YYREEE (reference sequence). V was clipped by 1 base and J by 12 bases; unmatched bases: 12. This CDR3 contains 14 residues. CDR3 sequence (DNA): TGTGCCAGCAGCTTGTTCCGGGAGGGCCATGTTCTGTACTTC. Translation gives CASSLFREGHVLYF. The full variable domain, completed using reference TRBV5-4 and TRBJ2-7, is ETGVTQSPTHLIKTRGQQVTLRCSSQSGHNTVSWYQQALGQGPQFIFQYYREEENGRGNFPPRFSGLQFPNYSSELNVNALELDDSALYLCASSLFREGHVLYFGPGTRLTVT.

The J gene is TRBJ1-1, the V gene TRBV11-2, with 10 positions matching TRBD1. Per the germline V gene, CDR1 is SGHAT and CDR2 is FQNNGV. V gave up 3 bases and J gave up 6 bases; unmatched junction bases: 7. The CDR3 spans 15 residues. The CDR3 DNA sequence: TGTGCCAGCAGCTTCCAAACGACAGGGGGCCCTGAAGCTTTCTTT. Its translation: CASSFQTTGGPEAFF. Using reference TRBV11-2 and TRBJ1-1 for the parts outside the CDR3, the full variable domain is EAGVAQSPRYKIIEKRQSVAFWCNPISGHATLYWYQQILGQGPKLLIQFQNNGVVDDSQLPKDRFSAERLKGVDSTLKIQPAKLEDSAVYLCASSFQTTGGPEAFFGQGTRLTVV.

This clone was picked up a small number of times. The rearrangement links TRBV18 to TRBJ2-1; D perhaps matches TRBD2 (5 bases). In germline, CDR1 is KGHSH, CDR2 LQKENI. The CDR3 length is 17 residues. Between the trimmed V and J ends, which lost 4 bases and 0 bases, there was a span of 16 bases. The CDR3 loop is CASSLHRPSSSYNEQFF. The CDR3, as DNA: TGTGCCAGCTCACTCCATCGCCCTAGCTCCTCCTACAATGAGCAGTTCTTC.

Here the CDR3 DNA reads TGTGCCAGCAGCTTTTTGACAGGCATGGCTGGGGCCAACGTCCTGACTTTC. As protein: CASSFLTGMAGANVLTF. This chain connects TRBV7-2 to TRBJ2-6; D may be TRBD1 (6 bases). The CDR3 length is 17 residues. Trimming took 3 bases from V and 2 from J, leaving 14 bases between them. The V gene's germline CDR1 is SGHTA and CDR2 FQGNSA.

This chain links TRBV5-4 with TRBJ1-1; 9 nucleotides align to TRBD1. Unmatched junction bases numbered 7, after V lost 4 bases and J lost 0 bases. Germline V gene lookup returns CDR1 SGHNT and CDR2 YYREEE (reference sequence). This CDR3 has 16 amino acids. CDR3 in DNA: TGTGCCAGCAGCCCCGGGACAGGGCGATTGAACACTGAAGCTTTCTTT. Encoded protein: CASSPGTGRLNTEAFF. Together with reference TRBV5-4 and TRBJ1-1, the CDR3 gives the full variable domain: ETGVTQSPTHLIKTRGQQVTLRCSSQSGHNTVSWYQQALGQGPQFIFQYYREEENGRGNFPPRFSGLQFPNYSSELNVNALELDDSALYLCASSPGTGRLNTEAFFGQGTRLTVV.

The chain uses TRBV7-9 and TRBJ2-7, with 7 bases lining up with TRBD2. The V segment lost 4 bases and the J segment 2 bases; nucleotides outside the gene matches: 11. Germline-derived CDR1 and CDR2 are SEHNR and FQNEAQ (reference sequence). The CDR3 contains 16 residues. This CDR3 reads CASSSDLTSFTYEQYF. The CDR3 region has the DNA TGTGCCAGCAGCTCCGACCTGACTAGCTTTACCTACGAGCAGTACTTC.

The chain joins TRBV6-5 to TRBJ2-2; D gene uncertain. The CDR3 consists of 13 residues. Germline lookup yields CDR1 MNHEY and CDR2 SVGAGI. Deletions cut 5 bases from V and 7 bases from J, with 11 bases between. The CDR3 DNA is TGTGCCAGCAGTACCCTGAGAAGCGGGGAGCTGTTTTTT. This gives the protein CASSTLRSGELFF.

J is TRBJ2-7 and V is TRBV16; D is uncertain. The CDR3 consists of 11 residues. V dropped 4 bases and J dropped 7 bases, with 8 bases sitting between them. CDR1 and CDR2 (germline): KGHSY, FQNENV. In DNA, the CDR3 is TGTGCCAGCAGCCTACGTTTGGAGCAGTACTTC. Its protein product is CASSLRLEQYF.

The chain recombines TRBV7-2 with TRBJ2-5; 12 bases fit TRBD1. Germline assignment: CDR1 SGHTA and CDR2 FQGNSA. The CDR3 covers 15 residues. Germline trimming cut 4 bases from V and 4 bases from J; bases unmatched to any gene: 4. This CDR3 reads CASSSGTGGTETQYF. CDR3 coding DNA: TGTGCCAGCAGCTCGGGGACAGGGGGCACAGAGACCCAGTACTTC.